The clone carrying this TCR beta chain has just one count. These data come from a study of blood T cell repertoires in COVID-19. Only in-frame clones appear in the TCRdb table, and some are missing; sequencing was by immunoSEQ multiplex PCR. The table lists 300,000 to 400,000 clones, around 88% of them singletons. Germline assignment: CDR1 SGHRS and CDR2 YFSETQ. This CDR3 contains 17 residues. V was shortened by 4 bases and J by 0 bases, with 20 bases between the two germline ends. The origin of this receptor is a woman in her 30s with COVID-19, enrolled during active disease. Sequencing was done on a sample of peripheral blood. The V call is TRBV5-1, the J call TRBJ2-7, with TRBD1 as a possible D gene (6 bases). The CDR3 loop reads CASSPYSGDTSSYEQYF. The DNA for the CDR3 is TGCGCCAGCAGCCCATATAGTGGGGACACTTCCTCCTACGAGCAGTACTTC.